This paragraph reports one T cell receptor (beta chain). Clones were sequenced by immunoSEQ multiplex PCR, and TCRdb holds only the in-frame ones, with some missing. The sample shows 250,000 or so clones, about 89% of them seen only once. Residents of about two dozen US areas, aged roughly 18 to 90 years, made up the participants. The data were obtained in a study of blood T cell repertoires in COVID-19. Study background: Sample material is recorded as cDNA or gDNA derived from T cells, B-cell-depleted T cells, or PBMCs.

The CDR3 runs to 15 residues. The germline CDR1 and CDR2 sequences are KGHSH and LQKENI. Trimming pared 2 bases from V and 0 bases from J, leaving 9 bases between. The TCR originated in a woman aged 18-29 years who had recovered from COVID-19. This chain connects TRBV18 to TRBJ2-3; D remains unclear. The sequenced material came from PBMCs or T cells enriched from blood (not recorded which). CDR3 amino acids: CASSPVVASTDTQYF. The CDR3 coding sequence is TGTGCCAGCTCACCAGTCGTGGCTAGCACAGATACGCAGTATTTT. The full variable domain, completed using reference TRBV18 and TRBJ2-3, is NAGVMQNPRHLVRRRGQEARLRCSPMKGHSHVYWYRQLPEEGLKFMVYLQKENIIDESGMPKERFSAEFPKEGPSILRIQQVVRGDSAAYFCASSPVVASTDTQYFGPGTRLTVL.